This T cell receptor beta chain was sequenced for a study of preoperative IRX-2 immunotherapy in early breast cancer. Treatment defined: preoperative locoregional IRX-2 cytokine immunotherapy. Samples came from a phase Ib trial of preoperative locoregional IRX-2 cytokine immunotherapy. The method was immunoSEQ multiplex PCR; TCRdb's version includes in-frame clones alone and lacks a portion of them. The repertoire holds roughly 24,000 clones, approximately 81% seen once, with less than 7.5% in the top ten. The J segment lost 2 bases and the V segment lost 5 bases, leaving 4 bases of the junction unmatched. This CDR3 is built from 14 residues.

The starting material was lymph node tissue, obtained after IRX-2 immunotherapy. The chain has TRBV7-1 and TRBJ2-7, with TRBD1 matching over 9 bases. TRBV7-1 is filed as an ORF, its function uncertain. The clonotype was recovered from a human donor with breast cancer. In DNA form, the CDR3 reads TGTGCCAGCAGCCACCGGGACAGGGCCTACGAGCAGTACTTC. This translates into CASSHRDRAYEQYF.